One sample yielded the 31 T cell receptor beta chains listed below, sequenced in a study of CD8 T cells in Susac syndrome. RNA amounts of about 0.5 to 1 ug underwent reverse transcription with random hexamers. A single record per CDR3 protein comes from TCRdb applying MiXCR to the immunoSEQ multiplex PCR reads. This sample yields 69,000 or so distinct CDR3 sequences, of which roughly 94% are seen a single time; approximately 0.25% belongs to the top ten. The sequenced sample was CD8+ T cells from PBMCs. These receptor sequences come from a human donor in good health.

CDR3 sequence: CASSPTSGGQETQYF. The CDR3 coding sequence is TGTGCCAGTAGCCCGACTAGCGGGGGACAAGAGACCCAGTACTTC. The chain recombines TRBV19 with TRBJ2-5; 12 positions agree with TRBD2. This CDR3 region has 15 residues. The germline gives CDR1 LNHDA, CDR2 SQIVND (reference sequence). V shed 6 bases, J shed 2 bases, and the junction held 4 bases outside the gene matches.

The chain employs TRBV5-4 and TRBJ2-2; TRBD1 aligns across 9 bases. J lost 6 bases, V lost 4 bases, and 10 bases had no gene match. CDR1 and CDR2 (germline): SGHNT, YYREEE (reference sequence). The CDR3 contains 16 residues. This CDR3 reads CASSLRTGGRAGELFF. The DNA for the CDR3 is TGTGCCAGCAGCCTGCGAACAGGGGGCCGGGCCGGGGAGCTGTTTTTT.

CDR3 nucleotide sequence: TGTGCCAGCGGATGGGGGGAGCTGTTTTTT. This encodes CASGWGELFF. The genes are TRBV7-2 and TRBJ2-2; D unresolved. The CDR3 extends over 10 amino acids. Per germline, CDR1 SGHTA and CDR2 FQGNSA. V was shortened by 8 bases and J by 8 bases, with 6 bases between the two germline ends. Variable domain in full (rest from reference TRBV7-2 and TRBJ2-2): GAGVSQSPSNKVTEKGKDVELRCDPISGHTALYWYRQSLGQGLEFLIYFQGNSAPDKSGLPSDRFSAERTGGSVSTLTIQRTQQEDSAVYLCASGWGELFFGEGSRLTVL.

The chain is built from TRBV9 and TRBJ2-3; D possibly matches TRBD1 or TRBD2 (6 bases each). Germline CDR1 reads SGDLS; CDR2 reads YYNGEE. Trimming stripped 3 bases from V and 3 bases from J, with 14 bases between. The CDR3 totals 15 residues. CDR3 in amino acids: CASSGGAKVTDTQYF. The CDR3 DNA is TGTGCCAGCAGCGGGGGGGCCAAGGTAACAGATACGCAGTATTTT.

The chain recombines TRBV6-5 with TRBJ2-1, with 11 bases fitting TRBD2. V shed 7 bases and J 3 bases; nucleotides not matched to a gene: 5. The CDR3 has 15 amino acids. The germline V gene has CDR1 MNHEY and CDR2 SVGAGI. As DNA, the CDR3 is TGTGCCAGCACTAAGGGGACTAGCGGCTACAATGAGCAGTTCTTC. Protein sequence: CASTKGTSGYNEQFF.

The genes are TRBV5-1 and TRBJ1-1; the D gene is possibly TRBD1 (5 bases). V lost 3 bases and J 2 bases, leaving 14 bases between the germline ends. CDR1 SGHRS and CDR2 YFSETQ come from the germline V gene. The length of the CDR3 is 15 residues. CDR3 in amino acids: CASSWTGGGNTEAFF. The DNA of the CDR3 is TGCGCCAGCAGCTGGACCGGGGGGGGTAACACTGAAGCTTTCTTT.

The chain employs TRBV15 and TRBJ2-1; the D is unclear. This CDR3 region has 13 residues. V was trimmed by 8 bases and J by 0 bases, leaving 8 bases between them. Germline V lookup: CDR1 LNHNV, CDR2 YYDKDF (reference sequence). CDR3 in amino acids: CATAASSYNEQFF. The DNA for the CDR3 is TGTGCCACCGCTGCGAGCTCCTACAATGAGCAGTTCTTC.

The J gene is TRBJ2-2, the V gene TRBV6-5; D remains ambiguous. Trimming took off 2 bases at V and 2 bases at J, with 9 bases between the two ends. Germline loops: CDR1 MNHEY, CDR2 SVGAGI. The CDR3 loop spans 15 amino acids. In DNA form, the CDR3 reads TGTGCCAGCAGTTACGCGACGGCTAACACCGGGGAGCTGTTTTTT. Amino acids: CASSYATANTGELFF.

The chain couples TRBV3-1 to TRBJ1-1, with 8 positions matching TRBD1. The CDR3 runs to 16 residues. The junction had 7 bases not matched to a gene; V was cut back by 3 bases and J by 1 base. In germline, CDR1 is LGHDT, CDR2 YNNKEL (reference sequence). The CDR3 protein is CASSQQGQGQNTEAFF. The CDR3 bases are TGTGCCAGCAGCCAGCAAGGACAGGGTCAGAACACTGAAGCTTTCTTT.

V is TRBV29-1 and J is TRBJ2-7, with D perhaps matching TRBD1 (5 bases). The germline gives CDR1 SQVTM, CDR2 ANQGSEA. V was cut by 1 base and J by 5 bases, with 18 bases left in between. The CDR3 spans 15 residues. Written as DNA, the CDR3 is TGCAGCGTTGAAGGGGGCGTTCATCCCAAGAACGAGCAGTACTTC. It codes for CSVEGGVHPKNEQYF.

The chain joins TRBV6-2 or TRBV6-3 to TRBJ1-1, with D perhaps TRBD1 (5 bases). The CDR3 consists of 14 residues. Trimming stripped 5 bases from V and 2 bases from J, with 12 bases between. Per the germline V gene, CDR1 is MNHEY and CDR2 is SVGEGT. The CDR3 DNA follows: TGTGCCAGCAGTCCACCGGGACGCAACACTGAAGCTTTCTTT. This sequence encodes CASSPPGRNTEAFF.

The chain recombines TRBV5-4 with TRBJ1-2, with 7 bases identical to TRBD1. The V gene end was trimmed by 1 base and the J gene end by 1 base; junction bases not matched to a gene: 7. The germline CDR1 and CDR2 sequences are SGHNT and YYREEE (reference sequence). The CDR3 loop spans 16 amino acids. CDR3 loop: CASSLYRGPFNYGYTF. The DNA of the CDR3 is TGTGCCAGCAGCTTGTACAGGGGTCCTTTTAACTATGGCTACACCTTC. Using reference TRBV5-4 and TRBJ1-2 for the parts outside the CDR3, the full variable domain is ETGVTQSPTHLIKTRGQQVTLRCSSQSGHNTVSWYQQALGQGPQFIFQYYREEENGRGNFPPRFSGLQFPNYSSELNVNALELDDSALYLCASSLYRGPFNYGYTFGSGTRLTVV.

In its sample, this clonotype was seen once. The CDR3 DNA sequence: TGTGCCAGCAGCTTTTTTAGCACCTCGAACACCGGGGAGCTGTTTTTT. Its translation is CASSFFSTSNTGELFF. V and J are TRBV13 and TRBJ2-2; D is undetermined. With 3 bases removed from V and 0 bases from J, the gap between germline ends came to 11 bases. This CDR3 is 16 amino acids long. CDR1 is PRHDT and CDR2 is FYEKMQ in the germline V gene (reference sequence).

This CDR3 reads CASSSYGADTQYF. As DNA, the CDR3 is TGTGCCAGCAGCTCGTACGGAGCGGATACGCAGTATTTT. The genes are TRBV7-2 and TRBJ2-3; D remains unclear. The CDR3 runs to 13 residues. Germline loops: CDR1 SGHTA, CDR2 FQGNSA. Trimming pared 4 bases from V and 6 bases from J, leaving 11 bases between.

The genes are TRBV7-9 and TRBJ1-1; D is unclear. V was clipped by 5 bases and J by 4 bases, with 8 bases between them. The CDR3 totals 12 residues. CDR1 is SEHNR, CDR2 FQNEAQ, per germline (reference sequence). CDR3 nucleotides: TGTGCCAGCAGCCTGCAAGTCACTGAAGCTTTCTTT. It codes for CASSLQVTEAFF.

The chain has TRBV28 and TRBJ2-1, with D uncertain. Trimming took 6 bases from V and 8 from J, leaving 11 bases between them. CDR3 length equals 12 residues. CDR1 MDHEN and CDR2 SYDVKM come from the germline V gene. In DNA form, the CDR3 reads TGTGCCAGCAGGCTATCTATCCATGAGCAGTTCTTC. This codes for CASRLSIHEQFF.

CDR3 sequence reads: CASSQGDRRNQPQHF. CDR3 coding DNA: TGTGCCAGCAGCCAAGGGGACAGGAGAAATCAGCCCCAGCATTTT. The chain carries TRBV3-1 and TRBJ1-5, with 8 nucleotides matching TRBD1. Trimming cost V 1 base and J 4 bases; bases outside gene matches: 3. Looked up from germline, CDR1 is LGHDT and CDR2 is YNNKEL (reference sequence). This CDR3 is built from 15 residues.

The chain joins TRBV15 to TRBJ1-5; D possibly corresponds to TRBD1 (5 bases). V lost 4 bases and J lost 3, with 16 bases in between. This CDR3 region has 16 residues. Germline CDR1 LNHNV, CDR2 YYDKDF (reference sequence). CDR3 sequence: CATSKSEGRSNQPQHF. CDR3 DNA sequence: TGTGCCACCAGCAAATCGGAGGGACGGTCCAATCAGCCCCAGCATTTT.

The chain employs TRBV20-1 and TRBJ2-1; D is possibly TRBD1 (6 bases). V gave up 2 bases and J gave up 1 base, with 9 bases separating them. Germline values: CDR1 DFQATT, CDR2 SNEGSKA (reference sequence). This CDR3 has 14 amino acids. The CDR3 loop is CSARQGSSYNEQFF. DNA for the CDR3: TGCAGTGCTAGACAGGGGTCTTCCTACAATGAGCAGTTCTTC.

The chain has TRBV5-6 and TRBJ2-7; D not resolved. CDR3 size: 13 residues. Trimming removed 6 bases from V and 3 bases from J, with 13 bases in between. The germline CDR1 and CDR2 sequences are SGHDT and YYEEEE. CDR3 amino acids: CASTLRSVYEQYF. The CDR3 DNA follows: TGTGCCAGCACCCTGAGGAGCGTCTACGAGCAGTACTTC.

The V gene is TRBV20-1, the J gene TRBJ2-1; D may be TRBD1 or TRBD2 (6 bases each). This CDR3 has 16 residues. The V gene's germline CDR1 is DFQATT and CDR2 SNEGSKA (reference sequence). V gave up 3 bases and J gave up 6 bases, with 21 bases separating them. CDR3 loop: CSASERSGAYLNEQFF. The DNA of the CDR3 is TGCAGTGCTAGTGAAAGGTCGGGGGCCTACCTCAATGAGCAGTTCTTC.

CDR3 in DNA: TGTGCCAGCAGTTTGGGGACCCTACAACCGGATACGCAGTATTTT. Translated, it gives CASSLGTLQPDTQYF. V usage is TRBV27 and J usage is TRBJ2-3; D tentatively fits TRBD1 or TRBD2 (5 bases each). Germline CDR1 reads MNHEY; CDR2 reads SMNVEV (reference sequence). CDR3 length: 15 amino acids. Trimming cost V 3 bases and J 6 bases, with 16 bases left between them.

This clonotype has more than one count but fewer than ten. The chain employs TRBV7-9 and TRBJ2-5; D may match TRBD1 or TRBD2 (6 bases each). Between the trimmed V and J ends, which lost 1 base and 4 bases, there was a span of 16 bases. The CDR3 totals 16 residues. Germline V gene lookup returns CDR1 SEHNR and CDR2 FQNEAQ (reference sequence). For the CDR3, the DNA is TGTGCCAGCAGCTTAGAATCCCCGGGGGCTGGAGAGACCCAGTACTTC. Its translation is CASSLESPGAGETQYF.

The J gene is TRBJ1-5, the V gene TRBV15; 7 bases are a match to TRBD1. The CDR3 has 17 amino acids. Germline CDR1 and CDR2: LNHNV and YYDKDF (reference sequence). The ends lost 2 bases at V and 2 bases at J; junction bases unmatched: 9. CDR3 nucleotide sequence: TGTGCCACCAGCAGACCAGTGGACAGGTCTCGCAATCAGCCCCAGCATTTT. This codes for CATSRPVDRSRNQPQHF.

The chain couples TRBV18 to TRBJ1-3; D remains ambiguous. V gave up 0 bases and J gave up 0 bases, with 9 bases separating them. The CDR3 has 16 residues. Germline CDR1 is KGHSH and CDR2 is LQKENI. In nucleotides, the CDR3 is TGTGCCAGCTCACCACCGACCGGGAGCTCTGGAAACACCATATATTTT. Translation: CASSPPTGSSGNTIYF. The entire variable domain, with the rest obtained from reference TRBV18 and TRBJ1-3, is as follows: NAGVMQNPRHLVRRRGQEARLRCSPMKGHSHVYWYRQLPEEGLKFMVYLQKENIIDESGMPKERFSAEFPKEGPSILRIQQVVRGDSAAYFCASSPPTGSSGNTIYFGEGSWLTVV.

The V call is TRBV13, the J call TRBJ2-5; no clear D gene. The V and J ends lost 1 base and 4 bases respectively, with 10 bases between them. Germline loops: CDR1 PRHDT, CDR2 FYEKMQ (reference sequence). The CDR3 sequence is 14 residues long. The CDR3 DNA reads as TGTGCCAGCAGCTTAGTGGCTAGTAGAGAGACCCAGTACTTC. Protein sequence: CASSLVASRETQYF.

CDR3 in DNA: TGTGCCAGCAGGGATACAGGGGGAATCGCCTACGAGCAGTACTTC. This encodes CASRDTGGIAYEQYF. The chain carries TRBV27 and TRBJ2-7, with 8 bases aligning to TRBD1. The germline V gene has CDR1 MNHEY and CDR2 SMNVEV (reference sequence). The V and J ends lost 6 bases and 2 bases, in that order; junction bases with no gene match: 9. The CDR3 consists of 15 residues.

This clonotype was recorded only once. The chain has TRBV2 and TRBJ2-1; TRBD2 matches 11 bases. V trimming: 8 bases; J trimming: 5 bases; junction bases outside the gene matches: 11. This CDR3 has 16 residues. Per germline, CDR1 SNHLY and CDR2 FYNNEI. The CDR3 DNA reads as TGTGCCAGCCCCCGGACCCTAGCGGGGGGTCACAATGAGCAGTTCTTC. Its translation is CASPRTLAGGHNEQFF.

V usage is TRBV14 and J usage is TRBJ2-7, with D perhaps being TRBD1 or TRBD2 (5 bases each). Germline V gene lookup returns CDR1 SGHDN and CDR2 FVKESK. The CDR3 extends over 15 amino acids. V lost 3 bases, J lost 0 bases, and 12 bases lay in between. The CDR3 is CASSQHAGSSYEQYF. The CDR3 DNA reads TGTGCCAGCAGCCAGCATGCAGGGAGCTCCTACGAGCAGTACTTC.

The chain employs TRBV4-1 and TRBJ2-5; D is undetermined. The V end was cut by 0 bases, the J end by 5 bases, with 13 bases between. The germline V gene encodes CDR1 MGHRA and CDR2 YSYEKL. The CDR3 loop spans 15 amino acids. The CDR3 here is CASSQDSPILETQYF. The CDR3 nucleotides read TGCGCCAGCAGCCAAGATAGCCCGATACTGGAGACCCAGTACTTC.

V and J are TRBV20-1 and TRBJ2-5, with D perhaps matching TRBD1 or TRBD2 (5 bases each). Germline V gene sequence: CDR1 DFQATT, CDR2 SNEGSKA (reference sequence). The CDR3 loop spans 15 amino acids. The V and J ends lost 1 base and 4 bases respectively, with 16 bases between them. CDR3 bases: TGCAGTGCTAGAGGGGGGTCGGCCAGTGCAGAGACCCAGTACTTC. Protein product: CSARGGSASAETQYF.